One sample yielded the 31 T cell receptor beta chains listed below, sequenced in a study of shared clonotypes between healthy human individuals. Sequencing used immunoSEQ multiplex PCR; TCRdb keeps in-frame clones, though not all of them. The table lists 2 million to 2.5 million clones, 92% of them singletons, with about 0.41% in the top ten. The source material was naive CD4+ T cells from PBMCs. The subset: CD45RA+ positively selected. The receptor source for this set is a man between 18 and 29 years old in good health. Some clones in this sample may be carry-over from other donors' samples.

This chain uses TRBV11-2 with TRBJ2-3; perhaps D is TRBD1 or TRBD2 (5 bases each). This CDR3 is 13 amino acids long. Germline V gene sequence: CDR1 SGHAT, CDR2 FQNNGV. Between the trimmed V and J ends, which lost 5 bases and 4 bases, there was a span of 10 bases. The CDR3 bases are TGTGCCAGCAGCGTGGGGGTGCCAGATACGCAGTATTTT. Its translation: CASSVGVPDTQYF.

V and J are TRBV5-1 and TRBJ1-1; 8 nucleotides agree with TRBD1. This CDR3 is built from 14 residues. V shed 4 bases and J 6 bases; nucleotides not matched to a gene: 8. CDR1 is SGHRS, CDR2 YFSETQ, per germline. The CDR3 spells CASSLRQGSAEAFF. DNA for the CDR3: TGCGCCAGCAGCCTGAGACAGGGGAGCGCTGAAGCTTTCTTT. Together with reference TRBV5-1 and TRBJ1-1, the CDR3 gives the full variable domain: KAGVTQTPRYLIKTRGQQVTLSCSPISGHRSVSWYQQTPGQGLQFLFEYFSETQRNKGNFPGRFSGRQFSNSRSEMNVSTLELGDSALYLCASSLRQGSAEAFFGQGTRLTVV.

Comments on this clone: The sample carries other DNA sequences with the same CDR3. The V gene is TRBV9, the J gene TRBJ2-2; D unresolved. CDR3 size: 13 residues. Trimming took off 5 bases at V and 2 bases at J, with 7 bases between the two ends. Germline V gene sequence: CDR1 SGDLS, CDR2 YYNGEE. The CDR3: CASSTLNTGELFF. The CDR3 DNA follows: TGTGCCAGCAGTACTCTCAACACCGGGGAGCTGTTTTTT. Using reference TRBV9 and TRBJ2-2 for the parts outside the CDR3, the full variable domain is DSGVTQTPKHLITATGQRVTLRCSPRSGDLSVYWYQQSLDQGLQFLIQYYNGEERAKGNILERFSAQQFPDLHSELNLSSLELGDSALYFCASSTLNTGELFFGEGSRLTVL.

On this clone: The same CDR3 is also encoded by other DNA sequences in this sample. The CDR3 bases are TGCGCCAGCAGCTTGGAAGGCTCTGGGGCCAACGTCCTGACTTTC. Translation gives CASSLEGSGANVLTF. The rearrangement joins TRBV5-1 to TRBJ2-6; unclear D gene. The V gene lost 0 bases and the J gene lost 0 bases, with 4 bases spanning the gap. The germline V gene encodes CDR1 SGHRS and CDR2 YFSETQ. The CDR3 runs 15 residues.

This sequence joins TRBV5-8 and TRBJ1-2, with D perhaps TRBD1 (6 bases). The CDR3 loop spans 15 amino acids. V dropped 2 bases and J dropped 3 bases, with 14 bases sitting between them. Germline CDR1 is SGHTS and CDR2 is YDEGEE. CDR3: CASSFSTGPYYGYTF. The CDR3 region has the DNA TGTGCCAGCAGCTTTTCAACAGGGCCATACTATGGCTACACCTTC.

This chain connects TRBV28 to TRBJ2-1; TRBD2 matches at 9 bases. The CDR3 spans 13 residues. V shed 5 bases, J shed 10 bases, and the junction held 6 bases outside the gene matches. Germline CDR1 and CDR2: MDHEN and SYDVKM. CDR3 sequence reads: CASSIPTSGEQFF. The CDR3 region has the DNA TGTGCCAGCAGTATCCCGACTAGCGGAGAGCAGTTCTTC.

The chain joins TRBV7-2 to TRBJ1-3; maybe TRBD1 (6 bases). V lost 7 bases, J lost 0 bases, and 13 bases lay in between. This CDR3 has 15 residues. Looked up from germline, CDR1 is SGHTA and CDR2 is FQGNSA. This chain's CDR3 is CASTSTGSSGNTIYF. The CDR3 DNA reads TGTGCCAGCACCTCCACAGGGAGCTCTGGAAACACCATATATTTT.

The DNA of the CDR3 is TGTGCCAGCAGACTAGGACTAGCGGGAGGGCCGTCTACGCAGTATTTT. Translated: CASRLGLAGGPSTQYF. This chain links TRBV5-4 with TRBJ2-3, with TRBD2 identical over 15 bases. V lost 5 bases to trimming and J lost 8 bases; unmatched junction nucleotides: 9. The CDR3 covers 16 residues. The germline CDR1 and CDR2 sequences are SGHNT and YYREEE (reference sequence).

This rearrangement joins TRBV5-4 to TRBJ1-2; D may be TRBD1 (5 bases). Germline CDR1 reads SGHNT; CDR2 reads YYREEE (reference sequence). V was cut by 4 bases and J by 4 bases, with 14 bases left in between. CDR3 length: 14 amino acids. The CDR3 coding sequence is TGTGCCAGCAGCCCGGGTGTGGGGGTCTATGGCTACACCTTC. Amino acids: CASSPGVGVYGYTF. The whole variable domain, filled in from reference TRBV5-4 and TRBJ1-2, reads ETGVTQSPTHLIKTRGQQVTLRCSSQSGHNTVSWYQQALGQGPQFIFQYYREEENGRGNFPPRFSGLQFPNYSSELNVNALELDDSALYLCASSPGVGVYGYTFGSGTRLTVV.

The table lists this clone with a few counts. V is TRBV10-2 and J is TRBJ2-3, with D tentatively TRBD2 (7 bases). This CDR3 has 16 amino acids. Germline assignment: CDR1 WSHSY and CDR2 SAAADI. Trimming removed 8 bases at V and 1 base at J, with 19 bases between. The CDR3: CASRGGRASRTDTQYF. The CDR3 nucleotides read TGCGCCAGCCGAGGGGGGAGGGCCTCCCGCACAGATACGCAGTATTTT.

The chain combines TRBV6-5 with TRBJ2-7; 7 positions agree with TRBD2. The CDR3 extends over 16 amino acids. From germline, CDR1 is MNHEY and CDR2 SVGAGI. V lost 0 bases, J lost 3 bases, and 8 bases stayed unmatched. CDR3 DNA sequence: TGTGCCAGCAGTTACTCGACTCGGGAGGCCCTCTACGAGCAGTACTTC. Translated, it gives CASSYSTREALYEQYF.

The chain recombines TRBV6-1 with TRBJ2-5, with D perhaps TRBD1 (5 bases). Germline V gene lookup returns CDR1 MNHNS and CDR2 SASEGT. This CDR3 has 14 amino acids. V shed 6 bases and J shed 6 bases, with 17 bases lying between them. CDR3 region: CASRETGAKKTQYF. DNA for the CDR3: TGTGCCAGCAGGGAAACAGGCGCCAAGAAGACCCAGTACTTC.

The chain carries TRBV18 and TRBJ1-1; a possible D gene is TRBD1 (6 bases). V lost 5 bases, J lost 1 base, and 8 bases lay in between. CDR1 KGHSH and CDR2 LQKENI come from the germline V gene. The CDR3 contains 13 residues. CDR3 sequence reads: CASSGGENTEAFF. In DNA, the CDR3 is TGTGCCAGCTCAGGGGGCGAGAACACTGAAGCTTTCTTT.

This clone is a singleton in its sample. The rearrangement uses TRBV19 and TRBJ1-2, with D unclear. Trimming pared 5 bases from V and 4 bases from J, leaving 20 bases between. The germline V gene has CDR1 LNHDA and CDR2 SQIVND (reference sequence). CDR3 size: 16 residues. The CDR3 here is CASSPDAAGSPYGYTF. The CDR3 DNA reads TGTGCCAGTAGTCCCGACGCGGCGGGCAGCCCCTATGGCTACACCTTC.

CDR3 bases: TGTTTACAGCAGCTTGGCTTGCAGGGACAAGGAAACACCATATATTTT. It yields the protein CLQQLGLQGQGNTIYF. The chain carries TRBV5-6 and TRBJ1-3, with D possibly being TRBD1 (6 bases). The CDR3 is made up of 16 amino acids. In germline, CDR1 is SGHDT, CDR2 YYEEEE.

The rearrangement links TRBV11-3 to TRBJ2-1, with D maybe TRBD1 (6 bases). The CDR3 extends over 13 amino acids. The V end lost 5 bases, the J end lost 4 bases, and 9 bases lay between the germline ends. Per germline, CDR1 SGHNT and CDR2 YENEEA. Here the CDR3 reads CASSHGQYNEQFF. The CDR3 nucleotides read TGTGCCAGCAGCCACGGACAGTACAATGAGCAGTTCTTC.

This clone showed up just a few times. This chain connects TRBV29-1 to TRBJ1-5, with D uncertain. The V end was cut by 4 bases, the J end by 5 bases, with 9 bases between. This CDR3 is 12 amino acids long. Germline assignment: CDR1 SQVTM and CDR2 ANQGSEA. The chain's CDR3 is CSVGTRDQPQHF. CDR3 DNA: TGCAGCGTTGGTACCCGCGATCAGCCCCAGCATTTT.

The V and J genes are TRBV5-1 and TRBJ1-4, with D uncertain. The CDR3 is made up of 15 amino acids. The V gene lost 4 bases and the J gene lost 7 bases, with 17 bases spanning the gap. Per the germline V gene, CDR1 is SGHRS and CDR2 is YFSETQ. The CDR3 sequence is CASSAKAGYTEKLFF. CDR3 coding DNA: TGCGCCAGCAGCGCCAAAGCGGGGTATACTGAAAAACTGTTTTTT.

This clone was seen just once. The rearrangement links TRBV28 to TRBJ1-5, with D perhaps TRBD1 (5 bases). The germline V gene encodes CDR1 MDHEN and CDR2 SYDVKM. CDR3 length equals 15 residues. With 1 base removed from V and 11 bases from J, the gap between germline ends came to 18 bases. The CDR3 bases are TGTGCCAGCAGTTTATCCCCAGCCCGTCGGGGGTCCCAGCATTTT. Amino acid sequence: CASSLSPARRGSQHF.

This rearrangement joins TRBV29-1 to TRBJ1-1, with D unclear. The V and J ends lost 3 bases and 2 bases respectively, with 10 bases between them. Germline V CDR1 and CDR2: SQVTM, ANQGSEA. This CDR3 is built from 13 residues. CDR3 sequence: CSVEAVHNTEAFF. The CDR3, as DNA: TGCAGCGTTGAGGCCGTACACAACACTGAAGCTTTCTTT.

The CDR3 region is CASITGGGNQPQHF. The CDR3 region has the DNA TGTGCCAGTATTACAGGAGGGGGCAATCAGCCCCAGCATTTT. The V call is TRBV19, the J call TRBJ1-5; TRBD1 is a possible D gene (5 bases). Germline V lookup: CDR1 LNHDA, CDR2 SQIVND (reference sequence). V was trimmed by 7 bases and J by 2 bases, leaving 12 bases between them. The CDR3 runs to 14 residues.

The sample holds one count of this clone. The CDR3 protein is CASSSTYVGGGDEQYF. DNA for the CDR3: TGTGCCAGCAGCTCCACCTACGTCGGGGGTGGGGACGAGCAGTACTTC. The chain couples TRBV11-1 to TRBJ2-7; the D gene is possibly TRBD2 (6 bases). The CDR3 has 16 residues. V lost 4 bases to trimming and J lost 5 bases, with 21 bases between them. Germline loops: CDR1 SGHAT, CDR2 FQDESV (reference sequence).

The CDR3: CASSLALAMLETQYF. As DNA, the CDR3 is TGCGCCAGCAGCTTGGCACTAGCGATGCTGGAGACCCAGTACTTC. V usage is TRBV5-1 and J usage is TRBJ2-5, with 7 bases that match TRBD2. The CDR3 extends over 15 amino acids. Germline V gives CDR1 SGHRS, CDR2 YFSETQ. With V trimmed by 0 bases and J by 5 bases, 7 bases remained unmatched. The whole variable domain, filled in from reference TRBV5-1 and TRBJ2-5, reads KAGVTQTPRYLIKTRGQQVTLSCSPISGHRSVSWYQQTPGQGLQFLFEYFSETQRNKGNFPGRFSGRQFSNSRSEMNVSTLELGDSALYLCASSLALAMLETQYFGPGTRLLVL.

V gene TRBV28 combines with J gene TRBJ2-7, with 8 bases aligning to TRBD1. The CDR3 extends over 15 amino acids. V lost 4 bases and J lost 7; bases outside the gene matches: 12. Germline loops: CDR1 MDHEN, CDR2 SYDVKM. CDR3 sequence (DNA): TGTGCCAGCAGTTCGTTCGGGACAGGCGACCGAGAGCAGTACTTC. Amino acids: CASSSFGTGDREQYF.

CDR3 in amino acids: CASSFGQGRRDEQFF. Written as DNA, the CDR3 is TGTGCCAGCAGCTTCGGACAGGGGAGAAGGGATGAGCAGTTCTTC. The chain couples TRBV7-9 to TRBJ2-1, with 9 bases that match TRBD1. In germline, CDR1 is SEHNR, CDR2 FQNEAQ (reference sequence). V lost 3 bases to trimming and J lost 8 bases; unmatched junction nucleotides: 8. The CDR3 has 15 amino acids.

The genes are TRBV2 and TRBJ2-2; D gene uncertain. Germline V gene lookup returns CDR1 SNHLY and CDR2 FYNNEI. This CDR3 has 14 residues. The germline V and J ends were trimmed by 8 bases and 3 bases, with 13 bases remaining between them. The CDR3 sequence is CASSLRPDTGELFF. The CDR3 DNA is TGTGCCAGCTCGCTCCGACCGGACACCGGGGAGCTGTTTTTT.

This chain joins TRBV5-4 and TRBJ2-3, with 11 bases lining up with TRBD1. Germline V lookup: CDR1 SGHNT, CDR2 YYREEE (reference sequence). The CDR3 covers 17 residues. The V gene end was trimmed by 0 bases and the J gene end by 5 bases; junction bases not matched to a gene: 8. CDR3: CASSLAGTGGVIDTQYF. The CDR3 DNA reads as TGTGCCAGCAGCTTGGCGGGGACAGGGGGTGTTATAGATACGCAGTATTTT.

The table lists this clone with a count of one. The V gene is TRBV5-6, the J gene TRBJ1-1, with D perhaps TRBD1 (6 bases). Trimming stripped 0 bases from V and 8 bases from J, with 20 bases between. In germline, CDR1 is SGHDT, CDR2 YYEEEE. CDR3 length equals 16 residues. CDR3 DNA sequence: TGTGCCAGCAGCTTGGTTAGCAGGGGAGGGCAAGAGGAAGCTTTCTTT. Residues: CASSLVSRGGQEEAFF.

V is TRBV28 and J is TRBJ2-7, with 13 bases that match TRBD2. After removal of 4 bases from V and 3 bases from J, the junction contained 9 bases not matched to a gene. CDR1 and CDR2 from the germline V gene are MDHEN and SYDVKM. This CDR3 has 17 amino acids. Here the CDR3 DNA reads TGTGCCAGCAGTTCACTGTGGACTAGCGGGAGTATCTACGAGCAGTACTTC. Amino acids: CASSSLWTSGSIYEQYF. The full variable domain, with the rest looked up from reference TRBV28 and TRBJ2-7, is DVKVTQSSRYLVKRTGEKVFLECVQDMDHENMFWYRQDPGLGLRLIYFSYDVKMKEKGDIPEGYSVSREKKERFSLILESASTNQTSMYLCASSSLWTSGSIYEQYFGPGTRLTVT.

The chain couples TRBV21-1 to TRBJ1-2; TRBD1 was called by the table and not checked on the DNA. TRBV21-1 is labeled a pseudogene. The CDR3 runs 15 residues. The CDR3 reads CASSIKQGESYGYTF. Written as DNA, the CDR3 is TGTGCCAGCAGCATAAAACAGGGAGAGAGCTATGGCTACACCTTC.

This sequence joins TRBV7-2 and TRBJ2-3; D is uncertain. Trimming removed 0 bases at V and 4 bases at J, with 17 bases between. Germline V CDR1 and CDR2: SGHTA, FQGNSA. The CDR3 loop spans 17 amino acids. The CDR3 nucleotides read TGTGCCAGCAGCTTAGCGCTCTTACCGGGTACGGCAGATACGCAGTATTTT. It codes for CASSLALLPGTADTQYF.